This T cell receptor beta chain was obtained from a study of CD8 T cells in ankylosing spondylitis. The germline V gene encodes CDR1 ENHRY and CDR2 SYGVKD. The V segment lost 7 bases and the J segment 5 bases; nucleotides outside the gene matches: 4. The CDR3 loop spans 12 amino acids. Concerning this clonotype: Its target is unknown.

General observations from the study: Significant enrichment of disease-linked clones was reported in matched ankylosing spondylitis synovial fluid. Disease-linked clones were CD8+ and relatively rare in peripheral blood. A subset of motif variants has previously been described in the synovial fluid and blood of reactive arthritis. Ankylosing spondylitis blood appeared to be characterized by a TCR beta motif of under 10 highly homologous variants.

Libraries of TCR beta came from quantitative 5'-RACE with molecular barcodes. Each CDR3 protein is one row after TCRdb ran MiXCR on the 5' RACE reads. The sample contains approximately 400,000 distinct CDR3 sequences, roughly 27% of which appear only once. Sample: blood, either unsorted or a sorted T cell fraction (not recorded which). This receptor was identified in a male donor with ankylosing spondylitis. The J gene is TRBJ1-1, the V gene TRBV10-3; 7 bases align to TRBD1. CDR3 in amino acids: CAITQTGTEAFF. The CDR3 DNA is TGTGCCATCACCCAGACAGGGACTGAAGCTTTCTTT.